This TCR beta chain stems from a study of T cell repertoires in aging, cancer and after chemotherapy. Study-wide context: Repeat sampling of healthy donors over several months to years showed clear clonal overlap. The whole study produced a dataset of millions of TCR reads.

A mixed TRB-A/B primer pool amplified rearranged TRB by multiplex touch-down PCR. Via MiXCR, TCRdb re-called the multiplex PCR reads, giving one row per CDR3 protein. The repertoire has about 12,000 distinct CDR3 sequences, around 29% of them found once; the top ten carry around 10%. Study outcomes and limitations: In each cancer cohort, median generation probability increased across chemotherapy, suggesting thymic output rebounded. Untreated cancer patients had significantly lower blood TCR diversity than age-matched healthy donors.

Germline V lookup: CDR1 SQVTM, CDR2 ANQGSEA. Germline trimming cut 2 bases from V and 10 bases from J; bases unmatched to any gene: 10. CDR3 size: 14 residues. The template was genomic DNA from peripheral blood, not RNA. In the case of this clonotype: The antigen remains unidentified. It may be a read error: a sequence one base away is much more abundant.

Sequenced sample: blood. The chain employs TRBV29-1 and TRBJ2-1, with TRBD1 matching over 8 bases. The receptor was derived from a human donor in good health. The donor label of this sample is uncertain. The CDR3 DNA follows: TGCAGCGTTGAAACGGACAGGGAGCTGCACGAGCAGTTCTTC. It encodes CSVETDRELHEQFF.